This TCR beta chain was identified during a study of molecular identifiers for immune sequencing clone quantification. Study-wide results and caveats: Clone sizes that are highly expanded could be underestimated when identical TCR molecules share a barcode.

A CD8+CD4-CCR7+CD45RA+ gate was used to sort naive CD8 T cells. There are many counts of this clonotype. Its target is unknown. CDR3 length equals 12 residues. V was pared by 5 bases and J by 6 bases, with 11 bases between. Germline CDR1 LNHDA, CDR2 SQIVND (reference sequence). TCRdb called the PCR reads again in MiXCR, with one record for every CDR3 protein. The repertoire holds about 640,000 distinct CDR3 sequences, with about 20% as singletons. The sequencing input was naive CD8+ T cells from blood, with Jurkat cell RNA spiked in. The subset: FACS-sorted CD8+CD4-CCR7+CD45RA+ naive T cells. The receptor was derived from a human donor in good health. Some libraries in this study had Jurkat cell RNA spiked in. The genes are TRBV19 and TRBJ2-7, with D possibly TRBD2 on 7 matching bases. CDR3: CASSPGGLEQYF. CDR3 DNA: TGTGCCAGTAGTCCGGGGGGCCTCGAGCAGTACTTC. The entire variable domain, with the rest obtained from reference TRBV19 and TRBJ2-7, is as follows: DGGITQSPKYLFRKEGQNVTLSCEQNLNHDAMYWYRQDPGQGLRLIYYSQIVNDFQKGDIAEGYSVSREKKESFPLTVTSAQKNPTAFYLCASSPGGLEQYFGPGTRLTVT.